One and the same sample provided the 4 T cell receptor beta chains below, sequenced in a study of blood T cells in healthy people across ages. A second PCR, run for about 6 to 12 cycles, used a sample-barcoded 5' primer plus a J-beta primer mix. TCRdb independently ran MiXCR on the 5' RACE reads; one entry per CDR3 protein. The sample lists 750,000 to 950,000 distinct CDR3 sequences, around 29% occurring once. These data were also reused for a study on T cells of mothers and their children.

The material sequenced was blood. The receptors shown here come from a woman between 35 and 50 years old in good health.

This clonotype came up a few times. V gene TRBV6-2 or TRBV6-3 combines with J gene TRBJ2-4; D gene ambiguous. The CDR3 contains 14 residues. Trimming took 6 bases from V and 3 from J, leaving 12 bases between them. Germline CDR1 reads MNHEY; CDR2 reads SVGEGT. CDR3 in amino acids: CASSLKVGKNIQYF. The CDR3 DNA reads as TGTGCCAGCAGCCTGAAGGTGGGCAAAAACATTCAGTACTTC.

This clonotype was recorded only once. V gene TRBV6-2 or TRBV6-3 combines with J gene TRBJ1-1; TRBD1 agrees at 8 bases. This CDR3 is 17 amino acids long. Germline V gene lookup returns CDR1 MNHEY and CDR2 SVGEGT. The V and J ends lost 6 bases and 1 base, in that order; junction bases with no gene match: 13. This CDR3 is CASSPGGAGYANTEAFF. CDR3 nucleotides: TGTGCCAGCAGCCCAGGGGGCGCGGGCTATGCGAACACTGAAGCTTTCTTT.

This clonotype came up a few times. The chain employs TRBV4-3 and TRBJ1-4; TRBD1 is a possible D gene (5 bases). V lost 4 bases and J 0 bases, leaving 15 bases between the germline ends. This CDR3 comprises 17 residues. From germline, CDR1 is LGHNA and CDR2 YSLEER. CDR3 nucleotides: TGCGCCAGCAGCCGAGAGGTCACGGGGGCAACTAATGAAAAACTGTTTTTT. Protein: CASSREVTGATNEKLFF.

This clonotype was seen many times. The genes are TRBV6-6 and TRBJ1-1; the D is unclear. This CDR3 is built from 13 residues. The germline CDR1 and CDR2 sequences are MNHNY and SVGAGI (reference sequence). V lost 8 bases to trimming and J lost 0 bases, with 10 bases between them. The DNA for the CDR3 is TGTGCCAGCGAAAAGATGATGAACACTGAAGCTTTCTTT. It codes for CASEKMMNTEAFF.